The 15 T cell receptor beta chains presented below share a single source sample, sequenced in a study of Ad26.COV2.S vaccination and SARS-CoV-2 variants. Here immunoSEQ multiplex PCR was the method, and the copy in TCRdb shows in-frame clones only, minus some. The data contain some 320,000 clones, about 86% of them singletons. The treatment here: roughly 18 received Ad26.COV2.S at low or high dose, single or two shots; roughly five received placebo; per-sample allocation not given. After the first vaccine or placebo injection, samples were drawn on day 63. Specimen: peripheral blood, collected in a trial of Ad26.COV2.S vaccine versus placebo. The receptors derive from a person aged 18 to 65 who received the Ad26.COV2.S COVID-19 vaccine or a placebo.

This clone appeared once. The rearrangement links TRBV30 to TRBJ1-5, with a tentative D call TRBD1 (6 bases). The CDR3 extends over 15 amino acids. V was cut by 4 bases and J by 0 bases, with 13 bases left in between. The V gene's germline CDR1 is GTSNPN and CDR2 SVGIG (reference sequence). CDR3: CAWNPTGYSNQPQHF. The DNA of the CDR3 is TGTGCCTGGAACCCGACAGGCTATAGCAATCAGCCCCAGCATTTT.

Only one count was recorded for this clone. V is TRBV4-3 and J is TRBJ1-3; tentative D call: TRBD1 (6 bases). CDR3 size: 13 residues. V lost 4 bases and J 4 bases, leaving 8 bases between the germline ends. CDR1 LGHNA and CDR2 YSLEER come from the germline V gene. In DNA form, the CDR3 reads TGCGCCAGCAGCCCGGGACACGGAAACACCATATATTTT. Amino acid sequence: CASSPGHGNTIYF.

The rearrangement joins TRBV7-9 to TRBJ1-4; D remains unclear. This CDR3 spans 14 amino acids. Trimming removed 8 bases from V and 5 bases from J, with 15 bases in between. Germline CDR1 is SEHNR and CDR2 is FQNEAQ (reference sequence). CDR3: CASSPEGWNEKLFF. The CDR3 DNA is TGTGCCAGCTCCCCCGAGGGCTGGAATGAAAAACTGTTTTTT.

This rearrangement joins TRBV12-5 to TRBJ1-5; TRBD1 might be the D (6 bases). Trimming took off 4 bases at V and 9 bases at J, with 10 bases between the two ends. The CDR3 sequence is 12 residues long. Germline V gene data show CDR1 as LGHNT and CDR2 as FRNRAP. CDR3 in DNA: TGTGCTAGTGGTTCTGGACAGTCGCCCCAGCATTTT. This sequence encodes CASGSGQSPQHF.

The chain carries TRBV11-1 and TRBJ1-6; 10 positions match TRBD1. Germline-derived CDR1 and CDR2 are SGHAT and FQDESV (reference sequence). The V gene end was trimmed by 4 bases and the J gene end by 6 bases; junction bases not matched to a gene: 6. The CDR3 is 16 amino acids. The CDR3 bases are TGTGCCAGCAGCTCGGACAGGGGGTTTGGTAATTCACCCCTCCACTTT. Translation: CASSSDRGFGNSPLHF.

CDR3 nucleotides: TGTGCCAGCAGCGCCGGACAGGGGAGAGGGGGCTACACCTTC. Its protein product is CASSAGQGRGGYTF. The chain uses TRBV7-2 and TRBJ1-2; 9 nucleotides line up with TRBD1. The CDR3 consists of 14 residues. From germline, CDR1 is SGHTA and CDR2 FQGNSA. The junction had 9 bases not matched to a gene; V was cut back by 5 bases and J by 8 bases.

The genes are TRBV9 and TRBJ2-7, with D uncertain. This CDR3 has 15 residues. Per germline, CDR1 SGDLS and CDR2 YYNGEE. V lost 0 bases and J lost 0, with 10 bases in between. CDR3 residues: CASSVDPVSSYEQYF. The CDR3 bases are TGTGCCAGCAGCGTAGACCCTGTGAGCTCCTACGAGCAGTACTTC.

The V and J genes are TRBV12-3 or TRBV12-4 and TRBJ1-2; D is undetermined. V was clipped by 3 bases and J by 4 bases, with 3 bases between them. The CDR3 has 11 residues. CDR3 residues: CASSLSYGYTF. The CDR3 DNA is TGTGCCAGCAGTTTGAGCTATGGCTACACCTTC.

The V call is TRBV7-2, the J call TRBJ1-6, with D unclear. This CDR3 spans 15 amino acids. The V gene's germline CDR1 is SGHTA and CDR2 FQGNSA. With 1 base removed from V and 6 bases from J, the gap between germline ends came to 10 bases. In DNA form, the CDR3 reads TGTGCCAGCAGCTTAGAGGGCCAGCCTAATTCACCCCTCCACTTT. Its protein is CASSLEGQPNSPLHF.

The V gene is TRBV2, the J gene TRBJ2-1; 8 nucleotides align to TRBD2. CDR1 SNHLY and CDR2 FYNNEI come from the germline V gene. The V gene end was trimmed by 6 bases and the J gene end by 0 bases; junction bases not matched to a gene: 4. The CDR3 extends over 15 amino acids. For the CDR3, the DNA is TGTGCCAGCAGGACGGGGGGGAGCTCCTACAATGAGCAGTTCTTC. Protein product: CASRTGGSSYNEQFF.

Details on this clone: Other DNA sequences in this sample translate to the same CDR3. The CDR3 DNA is TGTGCCAGCAGCTTAGGGACGGACTATGGCTACACCTTC. Translating gives CASSLGTDYGYTF. This chain links TRBV5-5 with TRBJ1-2; D possibly corresponds to TRBD1 (5 bases). Germline CDR1 and CDR2: SGHKS and YYEKEE (reference sequence). The ends were cut back, 2 bases at V and 3 bases at J, with 8 bases in the middle. The CDR3 has 13 residues.

As for this clone: Sequence at one end of the junction differs from germline and may be a read error. The CDR3 coding sequence is TGTGCCAGCAGTTTAAAGCAGGCCGGGACATACTTC. Translation: CASSLKQAGTYF. The J gene is TRBJ1-2, the V gene TRBV12-3 or TRBV12-4, with D possibly being TRBD1 (6 bases). The CDR3 spans 12 residues.

This clone has a single count. The V gene is TRBV2, the J gene TRBJ1-6; 7 bases match TRBD1. After removal of 8 bases from V and 3 bases from J, the junction contained 7 bases not matched to a gene. This CDR3 contains 15 residues. The germline gives CDR1 SNHLY, CDR2 FYNNEI. CDR3 in amino acids: CASLGQGGYNSPLHF. DNA for the CDR3: TGTGCCAGCCTAGGTCAGGGGGGCTATAATTCACCCCTCCACTTT.

The rearrangement uses TRBV18 and TRBJ1-4; D unresolved. The CDR3 runs 12 residues. Trimming cost V 0 bases and J 10 bases, with 6 bases left between them. Germline V gene data show CDR1 as KGHSH and CDR2 as LQKENI. DNA for the CDR3: TGTGCCAGCTCACCACCCAAAGGAAAACTGTTTTTT. Its protein is CASSPPKGKLFF.

This clone was observed once. The rearrangement joins TRBV11-2 to TRBJ1-1; a weak D match, TRBD1 (6 bases). This CDR3 region has 15 residues. Trimming left V 5 bases short and J 6 bases short, with 19 bases between. From germline, CDR1 is SGHAT and CDR2 FQNNGV. Here the CDR3 DNA reads TGTGCCAGCAGCCCAACTACAGGGAAGGGAGCTGAAGCTTTCTTT. It translates to CASSPTTGKGAEAFF.